This passage covers 2 T cell receptor beta chains from one sample sequenced in a study of shared clonotypes between healthy human individuals (dated by TCRdb to 2020 to 2022). Receptors were amplified or captured by the immunoSEQ multiplex PCR assay. TCRdb stores this immuneACCESS table with in-frame sequences only. Part of the clones is absent; in the studies checked, under half of the shortfall reflects unresolved V genes, and no reason is known for the rest. The sample table records roughly 1,500,000 clones; 95% to 99% of these occur just once. In total, the top ten clones hold 0.45% of the sample. The specimen was naive CD4+ T cells sorted from blood. In the paper's terms, the cell subset or site label means: CD45RA+ positively selected. Receptors were obtained from a man in his thirties or forties in good health.

This chain uses TRBV10-1 with TRBJ2-1; 12 nucleotides match TRBD2. V shed 2 bases, J shed 12 bases, and the junction held 5 bases outside the gene matches. This CDR3 has 14 amino acids. CDR1 WNHNN and CDR2 SYGVQD come from the germline V gene (reference sequence). The chain's CDR3 is CASSERTSGVGQFF. The CDR3 DNA reads TGCGCCAGCAGTGAGAGGACTAGCGGGGTCGGGCAGTTCTTC.

About this clone itself: Other DNA variants within this sample encode the same CDR3. V gene TRBV5-1 combines with J gene TRBJ2-2, with D unresolved. The CDR3 sequence is 14 residues long. Trimming left V 0 bases short and J 1 base short, with 4 bases between. CDR1 and CDR2 from the germline V gene are SGHRS and YFSETQ. CDR3 loop: CASSLGWNTGELFF. CDR3 sequence (DNA): TGCGCCAGCAGCTTGGGCTGGAACACCGGGGAGCTGTTTTTT.